The following is a TCR beta chain sequence with its context. Its antigen remains unidentified. Combining a sample-barcoded 5' primer with a J-beta primer mix, a second PCR ran for roughly 6 to 12 cycles. Tags on each cDNA molecule came from a template-switch adaptor with 12 random nucleotides. TCRdb passed the 5' RACE reads through MiXCR, listing each CDR3 protein once. The table includes about 1,500,000 distinct CDR3 sequences, roughly 40% detected once. V was pared by 2 bases and J by 4 bases, with 14 bases between. The CDR3 runs to 15 residues. CDR1 is LGHDT, CDR2 YNNKEL, per germline (reference sequence). The data were taken from a study of blood T cells in healthy people across ages. Points from the study as a whole: Investigators viewed diversity estimates from one million T cells as underestimates, the study reported.

This clonotype was obtained from a woman aged 18-35 years in good health. The source material was blood. V is TRBV3-1 and J is TRBJ1-1; tentative D call: TRBD1 (5 bases). In DNA, the CDR3 is TGTGCCAGCAGCCAAAATAACGGGGGAGCCACTGAAGCTTTCTTT. Amino acid sequence: CASSQNNGGATEAFF. Supplemented by reference TRBV3-1 and TRBJ1-1, the full variable domain reads DTAVSQTPKYLVTQMGNDKSIKCEQNLGHDTMYWYKQDSKKFLKIMFSYNNKELIINETVPNRFSPKSPDKAHLNLHINSLELGDSAVYFCASSQNNGGATEAFFGQGTRLTVV.